This T cell receptor beta chain was found in a study of a mutant IDH1 vaccine in newly diagnosed glioma. The wider study: Prior therapy was radiotherapy, temozolomide, or both; most received both. Findings of the study overall: Pseudoprogression appears to have had no connection to changes in top peripheral T cell clonotypes.

Worth noting for this clone: The antigen remains undetermined.

The sample's time point: baseline, week 1 (first vaccination visit). The treatment was: pre-vaccination baseline after standard-of-care therapy. The V end lost 2 bases, the J end lost 5 bases, and 10 bases lay between the germline ends. The CDR3 runs 13 residues. Germline lookup yields CDR1 MNHEY and CDR2 SVGAGI. Method: immunoSEQ multiplex PCR; TCRdb's copy keeps in-frame clones and lacks some. The sample includes tens of thousands of clones, 91% of them seen just once. This chain connects TRBV6-5 to TRBJ2-7; D is ambiguous. Sequencing used PBMCs, obtained from a glioma patient treated with radiotherapy, temozolomide or both. The receptor's source is a man between 50 and 59 years old with glioma. In nucleotides, the CDR3 is TGTGCCAGCAGTTACCTTTACCGGGACGAGCAGTACTTC. Translated: CASSYLYRDEQYF.